The TCR beta chain described here comes from a study of T cells expressing NK-cell markers. Overall study findings and caveats: Similarly, these clonotypes led the CD3+CD56-NKG2C+ fraction as well in a handful of donors.

Of note for this clonotype: The antigen is not known.

The CDR3 spans 12 residues. CDR1 and CDR2 from the germline V gene are SEHNR and FQNEAQ (reference sequence). Libraries used 5'RACE template switching adding universal primer site and UMIs. Reanalyzing the 5' RACE reads, TCRdb keeps one entry per CDR3 protein, without DNA. The table lists some 410,000 distinct CDR3 sequences. Material for sequencing was blood T cells: a sorted CD56 or NKG2C T cell subset, CD4+ or CD8+ T cells, or bulk PBMC T cells (not recorded which). This chain links TRBV7-9 with TRBJ2-1; the TCRdb D gene call, TRBD1, has no DNA to confirm it. The sequence was collected from a woman between 18 and 70 years old in good health. Here the CDR3 reads CASSLVGAEQFF.